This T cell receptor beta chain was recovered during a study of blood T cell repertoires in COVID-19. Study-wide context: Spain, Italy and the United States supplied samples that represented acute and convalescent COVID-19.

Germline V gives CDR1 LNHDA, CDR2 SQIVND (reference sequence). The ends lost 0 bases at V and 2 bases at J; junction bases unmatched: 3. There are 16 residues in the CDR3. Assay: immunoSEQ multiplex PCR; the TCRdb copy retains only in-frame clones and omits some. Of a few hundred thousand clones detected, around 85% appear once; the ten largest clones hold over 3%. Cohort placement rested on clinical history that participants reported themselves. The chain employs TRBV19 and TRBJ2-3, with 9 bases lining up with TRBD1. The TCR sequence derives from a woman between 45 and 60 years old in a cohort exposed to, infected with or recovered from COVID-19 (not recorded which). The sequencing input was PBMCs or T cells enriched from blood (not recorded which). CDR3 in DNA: TGTGCCAGTAGTATAGATCACAGGGGGCTCACAGATACGCAGTATTTT. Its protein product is CASSIDHRGLTDTQYF.